These T cell receptor beta chains were read from a single sample in a study of T cell responses to AZD1222 COVID-19 vaccine. This table comes from immunoSEQ multiplex PCR, and its TCRdb copy is limited to in-frame clones, with some not included. This table holds about 130,000 clones, roughly 93% found once. Specimen: peripheral blood, collected on day 0 of AZD1222 vaccination. These receptors were collected from an adult in good health. CDR3s include the opening cysteine and the closing phenylalanine or tryptophan. The D gene is left open where the match is weak. For some rows the clone size is stated as once, few or many, or as a class when expanded; others skip it.

D gene: .; clone size: once; J gene: TRBJ2-5; V gene: TRBV15; CDR3 protein: CATSEPKWGSGETQYF; CDR3 DNA: TGTGCCACCAGCGAACCTAAATGGGGGTCTGGGGAGACCCAGTACTTC
D gene: .; clone size: .; J gene: TRBJ2-7; V gene: TRBV11-2; CDR3 protein: CASSLAWAISYEQYF; CDR3 DNA: TGTGCCAGCAGCCTAGCCTGGGCGATCTCCTACGAGCAGTACTTC
D gene: TRBD1; clone size: .; J gene: TRBJ1-1; V gene: TRBV27; CDR3 protein: CASSLSRDSEAFF; CDR3 DNA: TGTGCCAGCAGTTTATCTAGGGACAGTGAAGCTTTCTTT
D gene: .; clone size: once; J gene: TRBJ1-2; V gene: TRBV27; CDR3 protein: CASSRTVSHGYTF; CDR3 DNA: TGTGCCAGCAGTCGGACAGTCTCGCATGGCTACACCTTC
D gene: .; clone size: .; J gene: TRBJ1-3; V gene: TRBV5-1; CDR3 protein: CASSLGQSGNTIYF; CDR3 DNA: TGCGCCAGCAGCTTGGGACAGAGTGGAAACACCATATATTTT
D gene: .; clone size: .; J gene: TRBJ2-5; V gene: TRBV30; CDR3 protein: CAWSQAAGRAQETQYF; CDR3 DNA: TGTGCCTGGAGCCAAGCTGCGGGTAGGGCCCAAGAGACCCAGTACTTC
D gene: .; clone size: .; J gene: TRBJ1-1; V gene: TRBV19; CDR3 protein: CASGGTMNTEAFF; CDR3 DNA: TGTGCCAGTGGGGGCACCATGAACACTGAAGCTTTCTTT
D gene: .; clone size: .; J gene: TRBJ1-6; V gene: TRBV30; CDR3 protein: CASLPQGPQSPLHF; CDR3 DNA: TGTGCCTCCCTCCCACAGGGCCCACAGTCACCCCTCCACTTT
D gene: .; clone size: .; J gene: TRBJ2-7; V gene: TRBV27; CDR3 protein: CASGVGVSYEQYF; CDR3 DNA: TGTGCCAGCGGCGTTGGGGTCTCCTACGAGCAGTACTTC
D gene: .; clone size: .; J gene: TRBJ2-1; V gene: TRBV7-9; CDR3 protein: CASSWGRELGEQFF; CDR3 DNA: TGTGCCAGCAGCTGGGGGCGGGAGCTAGGTGAGCAGTTCTTC
D gene: .; clone size: .; J gene: TRBJ1-6; V gene: TRBV19; CDR3 protein: CASHHWNSPLHF; CDR3 DNA: TGTGCCAGTCACCACTGGAATTCACCCCTCCACTTT
D gene: TRBD1; clone size: .; J gene: TRBJ2-2; V gene: TRBV28; CDR3 protein: CASSPSPGTGFRVGFAGELFF; CDR3 DNA: TGTGCCAGCAGTCCATCCCCCGGGACAGGGTTTAGGGTCGGGTTTGCCGGGGAGCTGTTTTTT
D gene: .; clone size: .; J gene: TRBJ1-1; V gene: TRBV6-5; CDR3 protein: CASRLGSRGTEAFF; CDR3 DNA: TGTGCCAGCAGACTCGGCAGTCGCGGAACTGAAGCTTTCTTT
D gene: .; clone size: .; J gene: TRBJ2-4; V gene: TRBV21-1; CDR3 protein: CASSKAPQTKNIQYF; CDR3 DNA: TGTGCCAGCAGCAAAGCCCCACAAACCAAAAACATTCAGTACTTC
D gene: .; clone size: .; J gene: TRBJ2-7; V gene: TRBV5-1; CDR3 protein: CASSLGWGSSYEQYF; CDR3 DNA: TGCGCCAGCAGCTTGGGATGGGGAAGCTCCTACGAGCAGTACTTC
D gene: .; clone size: .; J gene: TRBJ1-6; V gene: TRBV18; CDR3 protein: CASSPLGDNSPLHF; CDR3 DNA: TGTGCCAGCTCACCGCTAGGGGATAATTCACCCCTCCACTTT
D gene: TRBD1; clone size: .; J gene: TRBJ1-2; V gene: TRBV6-5; CDR3 protein: CASSRDRVYGYTF; CDR3 DNA: TGTGCCAGCAGTCGGGACAGGGTATATGGCTACACCTTC
D gene: .; clone size: .; J gene: TRBJ1-2; V gene: TRBV11-2; CDR3 protein: CASSLNRNNLQGYTF; CDR3 DNA: TGTGCCAGCAGCCTTAACAGGAACAACCTGCAGGGCTACACCTTC
D gene: .; clone size: .; J gene: TRBJ1-2; V gene: TRBV29-1; CDR3 protein: CSVDLEGFGYGYTF; CDR3 DNA: TGCAGCGTTGACTTGGAGGGTTTCGGCTATGGCTACACCTTC
D gene: .; clone size: .; J gene: TRBJ1-1; V gene: TRBV7-2; CDR3 protein: CASSLGQEFEAFF; CDR3 DNA: TGTGCCAGCAGCTTAGGGCAGGAGTTTGAAGCTTTCTTT
D gene: .; clone size: .; J gene: TRBJ2-3; V gene: TRBV14; CDR3 protein: CASSPLAQLSTDTQYF; CDR3 DNA: TGTGCCAGCAGCCCACTAGCCCAACTGAGCACAGATACGCAGTATTTT
D gene: .; clone size: few; J gene: TRBJ1-3; V gene: TRBV2; CDR3 protein: CASRKDSQGTIYF; CDR3 DNA: TGTGCCAGCAGAAAGGACAGCCAAGGCACCATATATTTT
D gene: .; clone size: once; J gene: TRBJ1-1; V gene: TRBV15; CDR3 protein: CATSRDRPGLLRSEAFF; CDR3 DNA: TGTGCCACCAGCAGAGATCGTCCGGGGCTGCTGAGATCTGAAGCTTTCTTT
D gene: .; clone size: .; J gene: TRBJ2-7; V gene: TRBV6-5; CDR3 protein: CASRIRSSYEQYF; CDR3 DNA: TGTGCCAGCAGGATCCGCTCCTCCTACGAGCAGTACTTC
D gene: TRBD2; clone size: .; J gene: TRBJ2-1; V gene: TRBV7-9; CDR3 protein: CASKLADSYNEQFF; CDR3 DNA: TGTGCCAGCAAGCTAGCGGACTCCTACAATGAGCAGTTCTTC
D gene: TRBD1; clone size: .; J gene: TRBJ1-2; V gene: TRBV24-1; CDR3 protein: CATSDFDRTGRYGYTF; CDR3 DNA: TGTGCCACCAGTGATTTCGACCGGACAGGTCGCTATGGCTACACCTTC
D gene: TRBD2; clone size: .; J gene: TRBJ2-7; V gene: TRBV9; CDR3 protein: CASSPGPGGVYEQYF; CDR3 DNA: TGTGCCAGCAGCCCAGGGCCGGGAGGCGTCTACGAGCAGTACTTC
D gene: .; clone size: .; J gene: TRBJ2-6; V gene: TRBV7-8; CDR3 protein: CASSRSRTPGANVLTF; CDR3 DNA: TGTGCCAGCAGCAGATCGAGAACCCCTGGGGCCAACGTCCTGACTTTC
D gene: TRBD1; clone size: .; J gene: TRBJ1-5; V gene: TRBV28; CDR3 protein: CASNPPGGVNQPQHF; CDR3 DNA: TGTGCCAGCAATCCTCCAGGGGGCGTCAATCAGCCCCAGCATTTT
D gene: TRBD1; clone size: .; J gene: TRBJ1-5; V gene: TRBV6-5; CDR3 protein: CASRQGPGPQHF; CDR3 DNA: TGTGCCAGCAGACAGGGGCCCGGGCCCCAGCATTTT
D gene: .; clone size: .; J gene: TRBJ2-7; V gene: TRBV6-5; CDR3 protein: CASSYSESYEQYF; CDR3 DNA: TGTGCCAGCAGTTACTCGGAATCCTACGAGCAGTACTTC
D gene: .; clone size: .; J gene: TRBJ2-1; V gene: TRBV11-1; CDR3 protein: CASKSIADYNEQFF; CDR3 DNA: TGTGCCAGCAAGTCGATAGCGGACTACAATGAGCAGTTCTTC
D gene: .; clone size: .; J gene: TRBJ2-2; V gene: TRBV5-8; CDR3 protein: CASSLVVGTGELFF; CDR3 DNA: TGTGCCAGCAGCTTGGTAGTGGGAACCGGGGAGCTGTTTTTT
D gene: TRBD2; clone size: .; J gene: TRBJ2-2; V gene: TRBV6-2/TRBV6-3; CDR3 protein: CASSQTSGSTGELFF; CDR3 DNA: TGTGCCAGCAGCCAGACTAGCGGGAGCACCGGGGAGCTGTTTTTT
D gene: .; clone size: .; J gene: TRBJ2-3; V gene: TRBV28; CDR3 protein: CASSSPGLSTDTQYF; CDR3 DNA: TGTGCCAGCAGTTCACCCGGACTAAGCACAGATACGCAGTATTTT
D gene: .; clone size: .; J gene: TRBJ2-7; V gene: TRBV5-5; CDR3 protein: CASSLVADPYERYF; CDR3 DNA: TGTGCCAGCAGCTTGGTTGCAGACCCCTACGAGCGGTACTTC
D gene: .; clone size: once; J gene: TRBJ1-2; V gene: TRBV12-3/TRBV12-4; CDR3 protein: CASSSRGISGYTF; CDR3 DNA: TGTGCCAGCAGTTCCAGGGGAATTAGTGGCTACACCTTC
D gene: .; clone size: .; J gene: TRBJ2-2; V gene: TRBV9; CDR3 protein: CASSVAQPNTGELFF; CDR3 DNA: TGTGCCAGCAGCGTAGCACAGCCGAACACCGGGGAGCTGTTTTTT
D gene: TRBD2; clone size: .; J gene: TRBJ2-1; V gene: TRBV28; CDR3 protein: CASSSLGGSEIYNEQFF; CDR3 DNA: TGTGCCAGCAGTTCCCTAGGCGGGAGCGAAATATACAATGAGCAGTTCTTC
D gene: .; clone size: .; J gene: TRBJ1-1; V gene: TRBV14; CDR3 protein: CASSGQLFSGAEAFF; CDR3 DNA: TGTGCCAGCAGCGGACAGCTCTTCTCGGGCGCTGAAGCTTTCTTT
D gene: TRBD2; clone size: .; J gene: TRBJ2-4; V gene: TRBV7-2; CDR3 protein: CASSLEGLAGKNIQYF; CDR3 DNA: TGTGCCAGCAGCTTAGAGGGACTAGCGGGGAAAAACATTCAGTACTTC
D gene: .; clone size: .; J gene: TRBJ2-1; V gene: TRBV7-9; CDR3 protein: CASSPRTTKRGYNEQFF; CDR3 DNA: TGTGCCAGCAGCCCACGGACCACAAAAAGGGGGTACAATGAGCAGTTCTTC
D gene: .; clone size: .; J gene: TRBJ2-1; V gene: TRBV4-1; CDR3 protein: CASSQVAGEYEQFF; CDR3 DNA: TGCGCCAGCAGCCAAGTGGCAGGGGAATATGAGCAGTTCTTC
D gene: .; clone size: .; J gene: TRBJ2-3; V gene: TRBV10-3; CDR3 protein: CAISERTGPDTQYF; CDR3 DNA: TGTGCCATCAGTGAACGGACGGGCCCAGATACGCAGTATTTT
D gene: TRBD2; clone size: .; J gene: TRBJ2-3; V gene: TRBV5-1; CDR3 protein: CASSPRLAGGTDTQYF; CDR3 DNA: TGCGCCAGCAGCCCCCGACTAGCGGGGGGCACAGATACGCAGTATTTT
D gene: .; clone size: .; J gene: TRBJ1-2; V gene: TRBV6-1; CDR3 protein: CASSEFAGDGYTF; CDR3 DNA: TGTGCCAGCAGTGAATTTGCTGGGGATGGCTACACCTTC
D gene: .; clone size: .; J gene: TRBJ2-5; V gene: TRBV4-1; CDR3 protein: CASSRQDQKETQYF; CDR3 DNA: TGCGCCAGCAGCCGGCAGGACCAAAAAGAGACCCAGTACTTC
D gene: .; clone size: .; J gene: TRBJ2-3; V gene: TRBV5-1; CDR3 protein: CASRRTTSSTDTQYF; CDR3 DNA: TGCGCCAGCAGGCGAACTACCTCTAGCACAGATACGCAGTATTTT
D gene: .; clone size: once; J gene: TRBJ1-6; V gene: TRBV6-4; CDR3 protein: CASTAGGNSPLHF; CDR3 DNA: TGTGCCAGCACGGCCGGGGGAAATTCACCCCTCCACTTT
D gene: .; clone size: .; J gene: TRBJ1-5; V gene: TRBV5-5; CDR3 protein: CASSPGQPNQPQHF; CDR3 DNA: TGTGCCAGCAGCCCCGGGCAGCCCAATCAGCCCCAGCATTTT
D gene: .; clone size: .; J gene: TRBJ1-1; V gene: TRBV5-5; CDR3 protein: CASSLGSNTEAFF; CDR3 DNA: TGTGCCAGCAGTTTGGGCTCGAACACTGAAGCTTTCTTT
D gene: TRBD1; clone size: few; J gene: TRBJ1-2; V gene: TRBV11-2; CDR3 protein: CASSLNKFGQGWNDYGYTF; CDR3 DNA: TGTGCCAGCAGCCTCAATAAATTCGGACAGGGGTGGAATGACTATGGCTACACCTTC
D gene: .; clone size: .; J gene: TRBJ1-4; V gene: TRBV30; CDR3 protein: CALRGVAEKLFF; CDR3 DNA: TGTGCCTTAAGGGGGGTGGCGGAAAAACTGTTTTTT
D gene: TRBD1; clone size: .; J gene: TRBJ2-6; V gene: TRBV4-2; CDR3 protein: CASSQDLGQGVGSGANVLTF; CDR3 DNA: TGTGCCAGCAGCCAAGATTTAGGACAGGGGGTGGGCTCTGGGGCCAACGTCCTGACTTTC
D gene: .; clone size: .; J gene: TRBJ1-2; V gene: TRBV29-1; CDR3 protein: CSVGGVVTF; CDR3 DNA: TGCAGCGTTGGGGGGGTAGTCACCTTC
D gene: .; clone size: once; J gene: TRBJ1-1; V gene: TRBV5-1; CDR3 protein: CATQGGVNTEAFF; CDR3 DNA: TGCGCCACCCAGGGCGGTGTAAACACTGAAGCTTTCTTT
D gene: TRBD1; clone size: .; J gene: TRBJ1-1; V gene: TRBV19; CDR3 protein: CASSWTGGDDAALNTEAFF; CDR3 DNA: TGTGCCAGTAGTTGGACAGGGGGCGACGACGCTGCCTTGAACACTGAAGCTTTCTTT
D gene: .; clone size: .; J gene: TRBJ1-3; V gene: TRBV12-3/TRBV12-4; CDR3 protein: CASRDGGSSRIYF; CDR3 DNA: TGTGCCAGCAGGGACGGGGGGTCCTCGAGAATATATTTT
D gene: .; clone size: .; J gene: TRBJ1-6; V gene: TRBV3-1/TRBV3-2; CDR3 protein: CASSQVGNEGSPLHF; CDR3 DNA: TGTGCCAGCAGCCAAGTAGGCAATGAAGGTTCACCCCTCCACTTT